This T cell receptor beta chain was captured in a study of CD8+CD57+ T cells in acquired aplastic anemia. Study-wide background: DNA from sorted CD4+ and CD8+ cells averaged roughly 3.2 ug.

Between the trimmed V and J ends, which lost 5 bases and 0 bases, there was a span of 10 bases. The CDR3 length is 13 residues. Germline V gene sequence: CDR1 DFQATT, CDR2 SNEGSKA (reference sequence). As regards this clonotype: No antigen is known for it.

TCR beta VDJ and CDR3 profiling used genomic DNA as template. TCRdb independently ran MiXCR on the reads; one entry per CDR3 protein. The sample consists of about 180,000 distinct CDR3 sequences, roughly three fifths of them appearing once. Study-level results: A set of approximately 29 CD8+ CDR3 sequences was shared between patients and controls, and these sequences appeared highly expressed in patients.

Patients selected for sequencing had displayed CD8+CD57+ cell expansion by flow cytometry. The sample consisted of sorted CD4+, CD8+, or CD8+CD57+ T cells (not recorded which) from PBMCs. The chain recombines TRBV20-1 with TRBJ2-5; D gene uncertain. The receptor was isolated from a human donor with aplastic anemia. This CDR3 reads CSAADHDQETQYF. CDR3 sequence (DNA): TGCAGTGCTGCCGACCACGACCAAGAGACCCAGTACTTC.